A selection of T cell receptor beta chains follows, all from one sample in a study of naive and memory T cell subsets. TCRdb independently ran MiXCR on the UMI-ligation and nested PCR reads; one entry per CDR3 protein. The sample holds tens of thousands of distinct CDR3 sequences, roughly 5.2% seen once. Source material: blood. These receptors were obtained from an adult in good health. Each CDR3 is given with its conserved first and last residue. The D gene is left open where the match is weak. Not every row has a clone size; where given, it reads once, few, many or a size class.

abundance: many
d_gene: TRBD2
v_gene: TRBV7-8
CDR3aa: CASSLLRDYVYNEQFF

abundance: many
d_gene: .
v_gene: TRBV11-2
CDR3aa: CASSPQTGRTDTQYF

abundance: many
d_gene: TRBD2
v_gene: TRBV6-6
CDR3aa: CAISPSGLSYNEQFF

abundance: many
d_gene: .
v_gene: TRBV20-1
CDR3aa: CSARSEWSAYSSYNEQFF

abundance: few
d_gene: .
v_gene: TRBV29-1
CDR3aa: CSVARTDGTGELFF

abundance: many
d_gene: .
v_gene: TRBV5-1
CDR3aa: CASSPQGGGVAKNIQYF

abundance: many
d_gene: TRBD1
v_gene: TRBV10-3
CDR3aa: CAISQGQGIEAFF

abundance: .
d_gene: .
v_gene: TRBV18
CDR3aa: CASSFEPQGSGTDTQYF

abundance: .
d_gene: TRBD1
v_gene: TRBV5-6
CDR3aa: CASSLSDRGPTGELFF

abundance: medium-sized
d_gene: TRBD2
v_gene: TRBV29-1
CDR3aa: CSVPIAGASGELFF

abundance: .
d_gene: .
v_gene: TRBV12-3/TRBV12-4
CDR3aa: CASSFDLAPGLDEQYF

abundance: few
d_gene: .
v_gene: TRBV5-4
CDR3aa: CASSLDESPAEQYF

abundance: many
d_gene: .
v_gene: TRBV7-2
CDR3aa: CASSLDMAEQYF

abundance: .
d_gene: .
v_gene: TRBV3-1
CDR3aa: CASSPDSLSLQPLHF

abundance: .
d_gene: .
v_gene: TRBV6-2/TRBV6-3
CDR3aa: CASRLAGQPQHF

abundance: many
d_gene: TRBD2
v_gene: TRBV7-8
CDR3aa: CASSLEVSAGVAEQFF

abundance: many
d_gene: TRBD1
v_gene: TRBV7-6
CDR3aa: CASSLSGTGSTDTQYF

abundance: many
d_gene: .
v_gene: TRBV6-2/TRBV6-3
CDR3aa: CASSYPGHLAGLAFF

abundance: few
d_gene: TRBD1
v_gene: TRBV19
CDR3aa: CASSSTDRGAQPQHF

abundance: few
d_gene: TRBD2
v_gene: TRBV11-2
CDR3aa: CASSSRLAGARFHEQYF

abundance: few
d_gene: TRBD2
v_gene: TRBV24-1
CDR3aa: CATSPGLAGDEQFF

abundance: .
d_gene: TRBD1
v_gene: TRBV29-1
CDR3aa: CSVDDRGGTGELFF

abundance: .
d_gene: TRBD1
v_gene: TRBV5-1
CDR3aa: CASKNSPGTGNNEQFF

abundance: many
d_gene: .
v_gene: TRBV5-1
CDR3aa: CASSVALTNYGYTF

abundance: many
d_gene: TRBD1
v_gene: TRBV18
CDR3aa: CASSGQGASLYEQYF

abundance: many
d_gene: .
v_gene: TRBV6-2/TRBV6-3
CDR3aa: CASNRQQETQYF

abundance: many
d_gene: .
v_gene: TRBV6-1
CDR3aa: CASRTPGGNTGELFF

abundance: many
d_gene: TRBD1
v_gene: TRBV27
CDR3aa: CASSSSATGVNQPQHF

abundance: medium-sized
d_gene: TRBD2
v_gene: TRBV29-1
CDR3aa: CSVEEREGYNEQFF

abundance: many
d_gene: TRBD1
v_gene: TRBV10-3
CDR3aa: CAISEVGTGGDQPQHF

abundance: .
d_gene: .
v_gene: TRBV27
CDR3aa: CASSLAETDTQYF